This record looks at one T cell receptor (beta chain) sequence and its context. Its antigen is not yet known. Base-call qualities are not available, and no considerably larger clone is one nucleotide away. V and J lose 0 bases and 9 bases, and a span of 19 bases separates them. Spanning cysteine to phenylalanine, the CDR3 consists of 15 amino acids. Just the 45-base CDR3 DNA is kept, in frame starting at base 1. CDR1 and CDR2 are read off the germline V gene as SGDLS and YYNGEE. This entry is derived from a study of shared clonotypes between healthy human individuals (TCRdb year 2020). Broadly, across the study: The cohort included three men and a couple of women between 18 and 49 years of age. Between about 0.9 and 9 billion PBMCs per donor were obtained by leukapheresis. To increase sequencing depth and limit assay-specific biases, different laboratories used diverse techniques to prepare libraries and sequence TCR repertoires. To estimate repertoire size and how much clonotypes are shared between individuals, the study performed deep sequencing of blood TCR repertoires from a few healthy adults. For each donor, CD4 naive and CD4 memory were each run on three plates, CD8 naive on two plates, and CD8 memory on one plate. Findings and caveats that apply to the study as a whole: Higher generation probabilities were observed for clonotypes shared by all four sorted-subset donors than for non-shared clonotypes. Across four donors, approximately 5% of naive CD4, around 3.3% of naive CD8, about 2% of memory CD4, and 0.4% of memory CD8 clonotypes were shared. Even with the large sequencing depth, rarefaction of the sorted-subset datasets indicated that sequencing was incomplete. Only blood was sampled, and tissue TCR repertoires likely differ from those in blood. The small number of donors limited the genetic and exposure-history diversity represented. Larger estimated clonotype richness was generally found for naive subsets than for memory subsets. Pairwise subsampling led to the expectation that sequencing depth would affect the degree of clonotype sharing among donors.

The donors were healthy, HIV-negative adults who had no recently reported acute infections or vaccinations. Every donor was a Caucasian adult residing in Nashville, Tennessee, USA. Magnetic negative selection was used to enrich CD4+ T cells, after which naive cells were positively selected on CD45RA and the negative fraction became the memory subset. Blood was collected by leukapheresis, and PBMCs were isolated by Ficoll-Histopaque density gradient centrifugation and then cryopreserved in liquid nitrogen vapor phase. Purity and quantity of every magnetically sorted T cell population were checked by analytical flow cytometry. Genomic DNA was isolated from every sorted fraction and measured by UV absorbance on a Nanodrop 2000c. TCR CDR3 regions were amplified from genomic DNA by multiplex PCR using the deep immunoSEQ assay. Extracted genomic DNA from each cell subset was spread evenly across all wells of several immunoSEQ 96-well plates, with each plate serving as a replicate. For sorted subsets, each replicate PCR was loaded with around 220 ng genomic DNA, equivalent to about 33,000 T cell genomes. Purified libraries were measured with a Qubit 3.0 fluorometer, size-checked on a Bioanalyzer 2100, and measured again with the KAPA Library Quantification kit. Every immunoSEQ 96-well plate was sequenced on a separate single-read 150-cycle Illumina NextSeq 550 flow cell. Regarding the original processing steps: Because the immunoSEQ output included only junctional sequences and no quality scores, the filtering could not be the same as the filtering used for full-length reads. Sequences were annotated with PyIR, a Python wrapper for IgBLAST v1.9, and V/J genes and CDR3 were assigned using IMGT germline references. Any read was removed if the V/J assignment was weak (E-value above 1e-6), the CDR3 was missing, or the read contained stop codons, out-of-frame junctions, or ambiguous translated residues. A V3J clonotype was defined by an identical inferred V gene, J gene, and CDR3 amino acid sequence. To compute the percentage overlap between repertoires, the number of shared unique clonotypes was divided by the size of the smaller repertoire. RTK rarefaction, the Chao1 estimator, and Recon v2.1 estimates of unobserved clonotypes were used to assess repertoire richness. OLGA was used to compute generation probabilities for all TCRbeta clonotypes that the gDNA method yielded from a handful of donors. The clones in this table, taken by TCRdb from immuneACCESS, are in-frame only. Not every clone is retained; where verified, under half of the shortfall comes from an unresolved V gene, and the cause of the rest is unknown. V and J calls and clone size are those listed in that table; D and trimming were worked out from the DNA. Across this sample there are some 2,500,000 clones, with approximately 94% seen only once. Around 0.4% of the sample rests with the top ten.

The rearrangement combines TRBV9 with TRBJ2-7; the D gene cannot be resolved beyond TRBD1 or TRBD2, each matching 5 bases. The sequenced sample consisted of naive CD4+ T cells from PBMCs. In light of the paper, this sample's cell subset or site label describes: CD45RA+ positively selected. The sequence was obtained from a man between 18 and 35 years old in good health. Some clones in this sample may be carry-over from other donors' samples. The bases are TGTGCCAGCAGCGTAGGGGGTCGCAGGGACGAGAGGCAGTACTTC. The encoded protein is CASSVGGRRDERQYF.